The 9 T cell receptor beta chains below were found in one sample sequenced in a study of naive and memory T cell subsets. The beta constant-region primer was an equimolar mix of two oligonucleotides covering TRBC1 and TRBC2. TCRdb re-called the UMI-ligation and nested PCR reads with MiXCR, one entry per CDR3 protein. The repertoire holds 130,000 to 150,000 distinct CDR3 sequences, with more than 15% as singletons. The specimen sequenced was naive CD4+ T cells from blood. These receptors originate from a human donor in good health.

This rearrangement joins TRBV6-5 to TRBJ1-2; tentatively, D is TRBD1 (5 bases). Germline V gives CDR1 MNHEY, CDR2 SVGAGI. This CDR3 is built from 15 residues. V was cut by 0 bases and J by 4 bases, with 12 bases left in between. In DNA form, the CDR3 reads TGTGCCAGCAGTTACTCGGGCAGGGAGGCCTATGGCTACACCTTC. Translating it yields CASSYSGREAYGYTF.

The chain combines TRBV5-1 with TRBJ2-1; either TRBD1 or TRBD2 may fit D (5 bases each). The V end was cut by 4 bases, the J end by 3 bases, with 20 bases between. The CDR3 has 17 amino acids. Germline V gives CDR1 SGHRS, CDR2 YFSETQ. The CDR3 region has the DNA TGCGCCAGCAGCCCTGGGGTGGGACCGCCCAGCTACAATGAGCAGTTCTTC. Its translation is CASSPGVGPPSYNEQFF.

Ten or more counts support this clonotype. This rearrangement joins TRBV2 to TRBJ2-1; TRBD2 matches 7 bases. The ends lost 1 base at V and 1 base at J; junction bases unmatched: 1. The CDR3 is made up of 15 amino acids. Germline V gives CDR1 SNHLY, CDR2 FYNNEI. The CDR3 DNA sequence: TGTGCCAGCAGTGAAGTTAGCGGGTCCTACAATGAGCAGTTCTTC. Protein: CASSEVSGSYNEQFF.

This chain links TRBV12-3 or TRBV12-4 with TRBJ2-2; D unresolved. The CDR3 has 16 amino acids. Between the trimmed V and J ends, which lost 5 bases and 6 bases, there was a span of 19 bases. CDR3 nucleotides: TGTGCCAGCAGTCCGGTTAGGGAAGGTTTGGCCGGGGAGCTGTTTTTT. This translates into CASSPVREGLAGELFF.

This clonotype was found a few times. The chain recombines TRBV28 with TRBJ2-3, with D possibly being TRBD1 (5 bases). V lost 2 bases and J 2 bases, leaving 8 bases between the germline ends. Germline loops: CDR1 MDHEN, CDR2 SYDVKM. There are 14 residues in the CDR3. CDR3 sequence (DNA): TGTGCCAGCAGTTTACAGGGCCCCACAGATACGCAGTATTTT. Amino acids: CASSLQGPTDTQYF. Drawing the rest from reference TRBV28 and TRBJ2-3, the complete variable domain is DVKVTQSSRYLVKRTGEKVFLECVQDMDHENMFWYRQDPGLGLRLIYFSYDVKMKEKGDIPEGYSVSREKKERFSLILESASTNQTSMYLCASSLQGPTDTQYFGPGTRLTVL.

CDR3 coding DNA: TGTGCCAGCAGCTTTGGCCGCGGTTCTCTAGGGGAGCAGTACTTC. Translated: CASSFGRGSLGEQYF. The chain recombines TRBV11-2 with TRBJ2-7; D not certain. Germline V gives CDR1 SGHAT, CDR2 FQNNGV. Trimming pared 3 bases from V and 7 bases from J, leaving 19 bases between. This CDR3 contains 15 residues.

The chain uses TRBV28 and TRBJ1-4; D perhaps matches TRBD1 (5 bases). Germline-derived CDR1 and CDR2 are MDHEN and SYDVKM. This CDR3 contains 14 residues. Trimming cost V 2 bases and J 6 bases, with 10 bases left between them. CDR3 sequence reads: CASSLQGGDEKLFF. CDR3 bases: TGTGCCAGCAGTTTACAAGGAGGGGATGAAAAACTGTTTTTT. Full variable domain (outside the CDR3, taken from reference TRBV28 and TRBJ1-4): DVKVTQSSRYLVKRTGEKVFLECVQDMDHENMFWYRQDPGLGLRLIYFSYDVKMKEKGDIPEGYSVSREKKERFSLILESASTNQTSMYLCASSLQGGDEKLFFGSGTQLSVL.

CDR3 nucleotide sequence: TGTGCCAGCTCACCAGGGACAAAGGGACTAGCGTTGTCCCACAATGAGCAGTTCTTC. Protein product: CASSPGTKGLALSHNEQFF. The rearrangement links TRBV18 to TRBJ2-1; 10 nucleotides align to TRBD2. This CDR3 spans 19 amino acids. Germline CDR1 is KGHSH and CDR2 is LQKENI. V lost 2 bases to trimming and J lost 5 bases; unmatched junction nucleotides: 15.

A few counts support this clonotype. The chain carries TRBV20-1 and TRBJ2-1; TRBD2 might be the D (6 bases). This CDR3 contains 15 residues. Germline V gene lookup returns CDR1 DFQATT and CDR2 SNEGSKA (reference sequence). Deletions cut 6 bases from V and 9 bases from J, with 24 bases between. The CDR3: CSARRLGLKGAEQFF. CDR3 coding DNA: TGCAGTGCGCGGAGACTAGGTCTAAAGGGAGCTGAGCAGTTCTTC.